The 5 T cell receptor beta chains below all came from one sample that was sequenced in a study of T cells expressing NK-cell markers. Each CDR3 protein gets one entry in TCRdb, which reprocessed the 5' RACE reads and gives no DNA. This sample's clone table lists 350,000 to 400,000 distinct CDR3 sequences. Sequenced: blood T cells: a sorted CD56 or NKG2C T cell subset, CD4+ or CD8+ T cells, or bulk PBMC T cells (not recorded which). These receptor sequences come from a woman between 50 and 59 years old in good health.

The V and J genes are TRBV29-1 and TRBJ2-5; the D call from TCRdb, TRBD1, cannot be confirmed without DNA. The CDR3 covers 12 residues. From germline, CDR1 is SQVTM and CDR2 ANQGSEA. CDR3 amino acids: CSVGGMQETQYF.

V and J are TRBV4-1 and TRBJ2-1; TCRdb indicates TRBD1, and absent DNA this call remains unverified. Germline CDR1 reads MGHRA; CDR2 reads YSYEKL. This CDR3 comprises 16 residues. This CDR3 reads CASSPLGQGNYNEQFF.

The rearrangement joins TRBV5-1 to TRBJ2-7; the D call from TCRdb, TRBD2, cannot be confirmed without DNA. CDR3 length: 14 amino acids. Germline V lookup: CDR1 SGHRS, CDR2 YFSETQ. CDR3 residues: CASSLLAPTYEQYF.

The genes are TRBV29-1 and TRBJ1-1; TCRdb outputs TRBD1, but without DNA this stays unchecked. Germline V CDR1 and CDR2: SQVTM, ANQGSEA. The CDR3 spans 12 residues. The CDR3 loop is CSVRGANTEAFF.

This chain links TRBV7-8 with TRBJ2-1. CDR3 length: 11 amino acids. Germline V lookup: CDR1 SGHVS, CDR2 FQNEAQ. CDR3 region: CASSDGLQQFF. Full variable domain (rest looked up from reference TRBV7-8 and TRBJ2-1): GAGVSQSPRYKVAKRGQDVALRCDPISGHVSLFWYQQALGQGPEFLTYFQNEAQLDKSGLPSDRFFAERPEGSVSTLKIQRTQQEDSAVYLCASSDGLQQFFGPGTRLTVL.